This TCR beta chain emerged from a study of blood T cell repertoires in COVID-19. Per germline, CDR1 MNHEY and CDR2 SMNVEV (reference sequence). Trimming removed 6 bases from V and 2 bases from J, with 8 bases in between. The CDR3 is 13 amino acids. Repertoires were generated with immunoSEQ multiplex PCR, while TCRdb's copy carries only in-frame clones and drops some. The data contain some 380,000 clones, over 65% of them singletons. V and J are TRBV27 and TRBJ1-3; the D is unclear. The clonotype originates from a human donor with acute or convalescent COVID-19. The donor label of this sample is uncertain. The sequencing sample was made of peripheral blood. The CDR3 here is CASRRAAGNTIYF. CDR3 nucleotide sequence: TGTGCCAGCAGGAGGGCCGCTGGAAACACCATATATTTT.